Below, 18 T cell receptor beta chains from the same sample are listed, as sequenced in a study of blood T cell repertoires in COVID-19. Sequenced by immunoSEQ multiplex PCR; TCRdb stores in-frame clones only, minus some. The data show around 320,000 clones, 65% to 90% seen once. The sequencing input was peripheral blood. The origin of the receptors is a human donor in a cohort sampled during active COVID-19.

The chain combines TRBV4-1 with TRBJ1-2; D possibly corresponds to TRBD1 (6 bases). With 5 bases removed from V and 1 base from J, the gap between germline ends came to 20 bases. CDR1 MGHRA and CDR2 YSYEKL come from the germline V gene. This CDR3 is built from 17 residues. The CDR3 DNA sequence: TGCGCCAGCAGCGAAAAACAGGGCAACGCGGATAACTATGGCTACACCTTC. Residues: CASSEKQGNADNYGYTF.

The V gene is TRBV11-2, the J gene TRBJ1-1; D is uncertain. The CDR3 extends over 13 amino acids. Trimming took off 2 bases at V and 5 bases at J, with 9 bases between the two ends. Germline V CDR1 and CDR2: SGHAT, FQNNGV. The CDR3 sequence is CASSLLRETEAFF. In DNA, the CDR3 is TGTGCCAGCAGCTTATTACGGGAGACTGAAGCTTTCTTT.

The J gene is TRBJ1-4, the V gene TRBV9, with TRBD1 as a possible D gene (5 bases). The germline V gene encodes CDR1 SGDLS and CDR2 YYNGEE. V lost 4 bases and J lost 3, with 19 bases in between. The CDR3 extends over 17 amino acids. The CDR3 here is CASSPGQVVSANEKLFF. CDR3 nucleotides: TGTGCCAGCAGCCCCGGACAAGTAGTGAGCGCTAATGAAAAACTGTTTTTT.

The V and J genes are TRBV21-1 and TRBJ1-4; the D call of TRBD1 is as the table states it, not checked on the DNA. TRBV21-1 is flagged as a pseudogene. This CDR3 is 16 amino acids long. The CDR3 reads CASSGQLRQGMEKLFF. The CDR3 DNA sequence: TGTGCCAGCAGCGGCCAGCTACGACAGGGAATGGAGAAACTGTTTTTT.

This clone came up a few times. The CDR3 region has the DNA TGTGCCAGCAGCTTGACACAGTTGGAGACCCAGTACTTC. As protein: CASSLTQLETQYF. The rearrangement joins TRBV5-6 to TRBJ2-5; D is uncertain. The length of the CDR3 is 13 residues. Germline V lookup: CDR1 SGHDT, CDR2 YYEEEE. Trimming removed 1 base from V and 5 bases from J, with 9 bases in between.

This chain connects TRBV27 to TRBJ2-5; TRBD2 is a possible D gene (5 bases). Germline loops: CDR1 MNHEY, CDR2 SMNVEV (reference sequence). The CDR3 sequence is 11 residues long. V was cut by 2 bases and J by 7 bases, with 5 bases left in between. CDR3 DNA sequence: TGTGCCAGCAGTTTAGGAGGGACCCAGTACTTC. It translates to CASSLGGTQYF.

This chain connects TRBV5-1 to TRBJ2-1, with D uncertain. CDR1 is SGHRS and CDR2 is YFSETQ in the germline V gene. This CDR3 has 16 residues. V lost 2 bases to trimming and J lost 8 bases, with 20 bases between them. The CDR3 loop is CASSLSDPTFDDEQFF. CDR3 coding DNA: TGCGCCAGCAGCTTATCCGACCCGACTTTCGACGATGAGCAGTTCTTC.

This rearrangement joins TRBV7-2 to TRBJ2-1; 10 bases match TRBD1. The ends lost 1 base at V and 4 bases at J; junction bases unmatched: 4. Germline V gene lookup returns CDR1 SGHTA and CDR2 FQGNSA. The CDR3 contains 16 residues. CDR3 loop: CASSLVGTGAYNEQFF. CDR3 bases: TGTGCCAGCAGCTTAGTAGGGACAGGGGCTTACAATGAGCAGTTCTTC. Supplemented by reference TRBV7-2 and TRBJ2-1, the full variable domain reads GAGVSQSPSNKVTEKGKDVELRCDPISGHTALYWYRQSLGQGLEFLIYFQGNSAPDKSGLPSDRFSAERTGGSVSTLTIQRTQQEDSAVYLCASSLVGTGAYNEQFFGPGTRLTVL.

This chain connects TRBV20-1 to TRBJ1-1; TRBD1 aligns across 7 bases. V lost 3 bases to trimming and J lost 1 base; unmatched junction nucleotides: 5. Germline V gene lookup returns CDR1 DFQATT and CDR2 SNEGSKA (reference sequence). This CDR3 contains 14 residues. The CDR3 sequence is CSASKDRSNTEAFF. The CDR3 DNA follows: TGCAGTGCTAGTAAGGACAGGTCGAACACTGAAGCTTTCTTT.

V usage is TRBV6-5 and J usage is TRBJ2-7, with 9 nucleotides matching TRBD1. Germline V gives CDR1 MNHEY, CDR2 SVGAGI. V trimming: 1 base; J trimming: 2 bases; junction bases outside the gene matches: 6. The CDR3 has 16 residues. The CDR3 sequence is CASSYLQGAHAYEQYF. DNA for the CDR3: TGTGCCAGCAGTTACTTACAGGGGGCCCACGCCTACGAGCAGTACTTC.

This clone was recorded only once. The chain uses TRBV28 and TRBJ2-1, with TRBD1 matching 7 bases. Germline CDR1 reads MDHEN; CDR2 reads SYDVKM. This CDR3 is 15 amino acids long. The J segment lost 3 bases and the V segment lost 6 bases, leaving 8 bases of the junction unmatched. The CDR3: CASSFVSGGYNEQFF. As DNA, the CDR3 is TGTGCCAGCAGCTTCGTTTCAGGGGGCTACAATGAGCAGTTCTTC. The full variable domain, rest sourced from reference TRBV28 and TRBJ2-1, is DVKVTQSSRYLVKRTGEKVFLECVQDMDHENMFWYRQDPGLGLRLIYFSYDVKMKEKGDIPEGYSVSREKKERFSLILESASTNQTSMYLCASSFVSGGYNEQFFGPGTRLTVL.

V gene TRBV3-1 (or the pseudogene TRBV3-2) combines with J gene TRBJ2-1, with 10 bases that match TRBD2. Trimming took 3 bases from V and 1 from J; bases not matched to a gene: 6. CDR3 length: 17 residues. The germline V gene has CDR1 LGHDT and CDR2 YNNKEL (reference sequence). DNA of the CDR3: TGTGCCAGCAGCCAGTACTATAGCGGGAGGTCCTACAATGAGCAGTTCTTC. Protein: CASSQYYSGRSYNEQFF.

The chain recombines TRBV7-9 with TRBJ2-7; perhaps TRBD1 as D (6 bases). The CDR3 has 16 amino acids. Trimming removed 2 bases at V and 1 base at J, with 15 bases between. CDR1 is SEHNR, CDR2 FQNEAQ, per germline (reference sequence). CDR3 loop: CASSLTPATGSYEQYF. The CDR3 bases are TGTGCCAGCAGCTTAACCCCCGCGACAGGATCCTACGAGCAGTACTTC.

This chain uses TRBV27 with TRBJ1-1, with D unresolved. V dropped 2 bases and J dropped 2 bases, with 6 bases sitting between them. Germline V CDR1 and CDR2: MNHEY, SMNVEV (reference sequence). The CDR3 runs to 13 residues. CDR3 sequence (DNA): TGTGCCAGCAGTTTAATTATAAACACTGAAGCTTTCTTT. Its protein product is CASSLIINTEAFF.

The rearrangement links TRBV27 to TRBJ1-1; D is uncertain. The germline V and J ends were trimmed by 4 bases and 1 base, with 16 bases remaining between them. CDR1 and CDR2 (germline): MNHEY, SMNVEV (reference sequence). The CDR3 loop spans 16 amino acids. The CDR3 sequence: CASSSFLRAGNTEAFF. CDR3 coding DNA: TGTGCCAGCAGTTCTTTCCTACGGGCGGGGAACACTGAAGCTTTCTTT.

A few counts support this clone. This chain links TRBV5-4 with TRBJ1-2, with a weak D call TRBD1 (5 bases). Between the trimmed V and J ends, which lost 2 bases and 3 bases, there was a span of 8 bases. Germline loops: CDR1 SGHNT, CDR2 YYREEE (reference sequence). The CDR3 is 13 residues long. CDR3 nucleotide sequence: TGTGCCAGCAGCTTTCCAGGGTACTATGGCTACACCTTC. Amino acid sequence: CASSFPGYYGYTF.

The V gene is TRBV12-5, the J gene TRBJ2-4, with TRBD1 matching 9 bases. The CDR3 sequence is 18 residues long. Germline lookup yields CDR1 LGHNT and CDR2 FRNRAP. J was trimmed by 4 bases and V by 0 bases; bases with no gene match: 10. CDR3 nucleotide sequence: TGTGCTAGTGGTTTGGTAGTAGGGACAGGGACACAAAAAAACATTCAGTACTTC. Its protein product is CASGLVVGTGTQKNIQYF.

V is TRBV24-1 and J is TRBJ1-5, with a weak D call TRBD1 (6 bases). The CDR3 loop spans 13 amino acids. Between the trimmed V and J ends, which lost 9 bases and 4 bases, there was a span of 12 bases. CDR1 and CDR2 from the germline V gene are KGHDR and SFDVKD. The CDR3 sequence is CATRQASNQPQHF. The CDR3 DNA reads TGTGCCACCCGACAGGCGTCGAATCAGCCCCAGCATTTT.